This T cell receptor (beta chain) was documented in a study of T-cell reconstitution after alpha-beta-depleted transplantation in children. The CDR3 contains 14 residues. Germline CDR1 is MNHEY and CDR2 is SVGAGI. Trimming took 4 bases from V and 5 from J; bases not matched to a gene: 6. In this sample, this clonotype turned up a few times. TCRbeta library preparation incorporated unique molecular identifiers. TCRdb ran MiXCR on the PCR reads and lists one entry per CDR3 protein. The sample includes about 980,000 distinct CDR3 sequences, around 30% of them seen just once. The chain employs TRBV6-5 and TRBJ1-2; 8 bases map to TRBD1. The sequences come from PBMCs, mostly from graft donor cells, collected 360 days after TCRalphabeta/CD19-depleted stem cell transplant. The receptor was isolated from a boy younger than two who had a stem cell transplant for SCID, so the T cells may come from the graft donor. CDR3 bases: TGTGCCAGCAGTTCCGGGACAGGACTTTATGGCTACACCTTC. Translating gives CASSSGTGLYGYTF.